Here is one T cell receptor beta chain with its context. These data come from a study of blood T cells in healthy people across ages. Primed by a sample-barcoded 5' primer and a J-beta primer mix, a second PCR proceeded for roughly 6 to 12 cycles. TCRdb called the 5' RACE reads again in MiXCR, with one record for every CDR3 protein. Of 1 million or so distinct CDR3 sequences listed, approximately 25% are singletons. Looked up from germline, CDR1 is DFQATT and CDR2 is SNEGSKA (reference sequence). V dropped 0 bases and J dropped 3; count of bases not matched to a gene: 18. The CDR3 consists of 19 residues. These data were likewise used in another study, on T cells of mothers and their children. That source reports: Pairs that are related and pairs that are unrelated have TCR recombination output shaped similarly by thymic selection. Among related mother-child pairs, overlap was slightly higher than in unrelated pairs, though not significantly.

The sequenced material came from blood. The source is a girl aged 2-10 years in good health. The J gene is TRBJ2-5, the V gene TRBV20-1; 8 bases line up with TRBD2. CDR3 sequence reads: CSARDWGRAGGLIEETQYF. CDR3 sequence (DNA): TGCAGTGCTAGAGATTGGGGTAGGGCGGGGGGCCTCATCGAAGAGACCCAGTACTTC.